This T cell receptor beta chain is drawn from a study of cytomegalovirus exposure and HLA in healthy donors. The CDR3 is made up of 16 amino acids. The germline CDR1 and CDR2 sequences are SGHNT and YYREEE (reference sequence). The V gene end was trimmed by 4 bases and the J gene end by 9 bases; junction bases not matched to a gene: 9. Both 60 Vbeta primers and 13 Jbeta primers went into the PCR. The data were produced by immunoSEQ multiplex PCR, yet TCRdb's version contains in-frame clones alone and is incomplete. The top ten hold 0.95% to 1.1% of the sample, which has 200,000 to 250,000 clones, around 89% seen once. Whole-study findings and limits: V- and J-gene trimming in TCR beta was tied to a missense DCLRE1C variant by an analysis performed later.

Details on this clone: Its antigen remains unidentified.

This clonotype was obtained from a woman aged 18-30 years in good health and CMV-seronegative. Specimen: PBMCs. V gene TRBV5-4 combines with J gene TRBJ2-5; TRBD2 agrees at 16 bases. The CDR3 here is CASSPGGLAGGRAQYF. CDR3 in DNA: TGTGCCAGCAGCCCCGGGGGACTAGCGGGGGGGCGGGCCCAGTACTTC. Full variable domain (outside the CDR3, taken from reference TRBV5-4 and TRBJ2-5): ETGVTQSPTHLIKTRGQQVTLRCSSQSGHNTVSWYQQALGQGPQFIFQYYREEENGRGNFPPRFSGLQFPNYSSELNVNALELDDSALYLCASSPGGLAGGRAQYFGPGTRLLVL.